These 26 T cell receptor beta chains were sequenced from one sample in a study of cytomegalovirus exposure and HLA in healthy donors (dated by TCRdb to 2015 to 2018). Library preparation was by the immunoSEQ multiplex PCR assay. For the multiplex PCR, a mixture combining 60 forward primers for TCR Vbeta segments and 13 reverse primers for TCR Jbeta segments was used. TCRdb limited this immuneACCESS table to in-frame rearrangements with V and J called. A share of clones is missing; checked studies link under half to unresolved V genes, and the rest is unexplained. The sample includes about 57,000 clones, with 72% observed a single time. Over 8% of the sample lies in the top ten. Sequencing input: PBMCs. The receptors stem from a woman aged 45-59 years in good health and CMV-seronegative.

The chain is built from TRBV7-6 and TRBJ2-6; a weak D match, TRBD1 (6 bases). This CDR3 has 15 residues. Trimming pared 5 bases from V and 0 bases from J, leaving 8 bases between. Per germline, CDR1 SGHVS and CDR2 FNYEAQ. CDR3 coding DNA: TGTGCCAGCAGCCGCAGGGGCTCTGGGGCCAACGTCCTGACTTTC. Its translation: CASSRRGSGANVLTF.

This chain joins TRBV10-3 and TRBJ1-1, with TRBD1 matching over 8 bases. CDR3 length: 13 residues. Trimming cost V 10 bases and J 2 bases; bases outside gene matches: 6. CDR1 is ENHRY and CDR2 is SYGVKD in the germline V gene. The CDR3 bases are TGTGCCACCCTCGGACAGGGAAACACTGAAGCTTTCTTT. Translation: CATLGQGNTEAFF.

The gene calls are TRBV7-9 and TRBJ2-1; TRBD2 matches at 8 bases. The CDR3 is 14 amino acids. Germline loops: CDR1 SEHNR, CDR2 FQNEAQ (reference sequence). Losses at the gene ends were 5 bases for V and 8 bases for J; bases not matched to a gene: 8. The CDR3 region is CASSLGTGGDEQFF. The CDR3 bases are TGTGCCAGCAGCCTAGGGACCGGGGGGGATGAGCAGTTCTTC.

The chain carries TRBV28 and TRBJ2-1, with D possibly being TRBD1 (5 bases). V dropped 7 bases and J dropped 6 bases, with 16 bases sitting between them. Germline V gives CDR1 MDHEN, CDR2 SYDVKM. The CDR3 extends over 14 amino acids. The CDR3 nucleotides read TGTGCCAGCATAGGGGAAAGGGCCACCAATGAGCAGTTCTTC. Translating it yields CASIGERATNEQFF.

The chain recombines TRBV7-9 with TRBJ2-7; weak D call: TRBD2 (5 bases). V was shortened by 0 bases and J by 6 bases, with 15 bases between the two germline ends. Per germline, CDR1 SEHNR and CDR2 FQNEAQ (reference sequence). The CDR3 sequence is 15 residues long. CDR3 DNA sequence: TGTGCCAGCAGCTTAGCTACCGGGGTGGTACGCGAGCAGTACTTC. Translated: CASSLATGVVREQYF.

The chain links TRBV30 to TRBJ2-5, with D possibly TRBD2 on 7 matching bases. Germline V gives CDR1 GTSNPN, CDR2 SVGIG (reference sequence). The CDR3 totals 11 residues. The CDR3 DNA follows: TGTGCGGGGGGGCCCCAAGAGACCCAGTACTTC. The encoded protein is CAGGPQETQYF.

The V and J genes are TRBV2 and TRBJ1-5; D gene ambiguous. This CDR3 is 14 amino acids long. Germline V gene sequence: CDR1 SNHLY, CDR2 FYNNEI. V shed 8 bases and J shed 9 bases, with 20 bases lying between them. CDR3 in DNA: TGTGCCAGCGGACTCTCTCGTGAGGAGGGGCCCCAGCATTTT. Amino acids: CASGLSREEGPQHF.

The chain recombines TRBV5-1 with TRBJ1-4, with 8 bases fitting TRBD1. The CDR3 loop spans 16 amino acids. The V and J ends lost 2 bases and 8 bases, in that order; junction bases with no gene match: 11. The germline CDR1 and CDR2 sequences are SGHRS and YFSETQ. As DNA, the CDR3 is TGCGCCAGCAGCTTCCGACAACAGGGGGACCTCGAAAAACTGTTTTTT. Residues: CASSFRQQGDLEKLFF.

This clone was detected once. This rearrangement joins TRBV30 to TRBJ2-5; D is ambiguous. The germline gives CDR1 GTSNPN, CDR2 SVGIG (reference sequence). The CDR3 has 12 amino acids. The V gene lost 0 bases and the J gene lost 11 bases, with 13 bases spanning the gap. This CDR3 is CAWSVSWLEQYF. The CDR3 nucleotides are TGTGCCTGGAGTGTATCCTGGCTGGAGCAGTACTTC.

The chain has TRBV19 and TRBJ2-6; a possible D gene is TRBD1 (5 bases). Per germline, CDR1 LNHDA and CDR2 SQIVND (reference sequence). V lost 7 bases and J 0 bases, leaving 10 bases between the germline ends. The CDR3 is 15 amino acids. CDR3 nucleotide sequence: TGTGCCAGTAAGGGGTCCCACTCTGGGGCCAACGTCCTGACTTTC. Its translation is CASKGSHSGANVLTF.

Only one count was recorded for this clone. CDR3 in amino acids: CASSQAGPNNEQFF. The CDR3 nucleotides are TGTGCCAGCAGCCAGGCGGGGCCGAACAATGAGCAGTTCTTC. The chain links TRBV14 to TRBJ2-1; D is perhaps TRBD2 (6 bases). The CDR3 has 14 amino acids. V lost 3 bases and J 5 bases, leaving 11 bases between the germline ends. Per germline, CDR1 SGHDN and CDR2 FVKESK. The complete variable domain, with remaining parts taken from reference TRBV14 and TRBJ2-1, reads EAGVTQFPSHSVIEKGQTVTLRCDPISGHDNLYWYRRVMGKEIKFLLHFVKESKQDESGMPNNRFLAERTGGTYSTLKVQPAELEDSGVYFCASSQAGPNNEQFFGPGTRLTVL.

The CDR3 protein is CSVARGGTQFTDTQYF. CDR3 DNA: TGCAGCGTGGCCCGCGGGGGGACTCAATTCACAGATACGCAGTATTTT. The chain joins TRBV29-1 to TRBJ2-3, with 8 bases identical to TRBD2. The CDR3 sequence is 16 residues long. The trim removed 6 bases at V and 2 bases at J, leaving 13 bases unmatched. Germline V lookup: CDR1 SQVTM, CDR2 ANQGSEA.

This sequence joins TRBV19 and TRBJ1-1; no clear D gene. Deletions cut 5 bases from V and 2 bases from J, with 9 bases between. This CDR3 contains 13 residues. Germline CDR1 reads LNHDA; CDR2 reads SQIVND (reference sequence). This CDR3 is CASSLYYNTEAFF. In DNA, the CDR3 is TGTGCCAGTAGTCTCTACTACAACACTGAAGCTTTCTTT.

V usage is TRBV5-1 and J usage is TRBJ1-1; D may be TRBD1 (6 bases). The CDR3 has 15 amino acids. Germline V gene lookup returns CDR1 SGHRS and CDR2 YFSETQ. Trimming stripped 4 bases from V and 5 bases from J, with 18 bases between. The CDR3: CASSGDGTRGTEAFF. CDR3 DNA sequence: TGCGCCAGCAGCGGCGACGGGACACGTGGAACTGAAGCTTTCTTT.

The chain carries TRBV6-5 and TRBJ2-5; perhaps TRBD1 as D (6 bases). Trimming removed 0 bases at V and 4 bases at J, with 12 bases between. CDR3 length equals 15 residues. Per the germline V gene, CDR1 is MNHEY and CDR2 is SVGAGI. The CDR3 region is CASSYSGNRAETQYF. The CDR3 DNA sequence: TGTGCCAGCAGTTACTCGGGAAACAGGGCAGAGACCCAGTACTTC.

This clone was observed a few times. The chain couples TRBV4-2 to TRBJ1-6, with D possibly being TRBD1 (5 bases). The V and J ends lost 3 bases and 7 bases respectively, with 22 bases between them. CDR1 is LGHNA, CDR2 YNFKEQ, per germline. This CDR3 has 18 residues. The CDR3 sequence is CASSHRPGGRNGNSPLHF. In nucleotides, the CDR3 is TGTGCCAGCAGCCACCGCCCGGGGGGACGGAACGGGAATTCACCCCTCCACTTT.

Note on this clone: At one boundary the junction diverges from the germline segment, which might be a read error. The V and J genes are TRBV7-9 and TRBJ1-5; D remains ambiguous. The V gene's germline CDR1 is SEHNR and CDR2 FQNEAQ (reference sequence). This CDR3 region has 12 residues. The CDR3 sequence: CSSSLGSQPQHF. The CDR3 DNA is TGTTCCAGCAGCTTAGGGAGTCAGCCCCAGCATTTT.

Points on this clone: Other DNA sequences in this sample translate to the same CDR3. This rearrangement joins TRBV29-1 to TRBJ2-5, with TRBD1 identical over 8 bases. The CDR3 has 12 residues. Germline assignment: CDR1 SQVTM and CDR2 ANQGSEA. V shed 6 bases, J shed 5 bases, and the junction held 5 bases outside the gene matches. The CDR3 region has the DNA TGCAGCGTAGACAGGGGCCGGGAGACCCAGTACTTC. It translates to CSVDRGRETQYF. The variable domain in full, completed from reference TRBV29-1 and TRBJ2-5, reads SAVISQKPSRDICQRGTSLTIQCQVDSQVTMMFWYRQQPGQSLTLIATANQGSEATYESGFVIDKFPISRPNLTFSTLTVSNMSPEDSSIYLCSVDRGRETQYFGPGTRLLVL.

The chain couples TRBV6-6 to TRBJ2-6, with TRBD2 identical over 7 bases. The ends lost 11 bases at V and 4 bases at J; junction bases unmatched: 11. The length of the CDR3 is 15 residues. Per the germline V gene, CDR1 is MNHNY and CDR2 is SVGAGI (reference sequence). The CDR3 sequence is CAANPRGVGANVLTF. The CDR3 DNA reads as TGTGCCGCAAACCCTCGGGGGGTCGGGGCCAACGTCCTGACTTTC.

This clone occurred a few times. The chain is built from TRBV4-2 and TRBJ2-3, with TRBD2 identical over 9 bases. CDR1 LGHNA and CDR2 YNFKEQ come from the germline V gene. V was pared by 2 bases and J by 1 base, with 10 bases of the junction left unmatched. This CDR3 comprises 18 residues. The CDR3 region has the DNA TGTGCCAGCAGCCAACAAAGCGGGGGGTTTGGGGGCACAGATACGCAGTATTTT. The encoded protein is CASSQQSGGFGGTDTQYF.

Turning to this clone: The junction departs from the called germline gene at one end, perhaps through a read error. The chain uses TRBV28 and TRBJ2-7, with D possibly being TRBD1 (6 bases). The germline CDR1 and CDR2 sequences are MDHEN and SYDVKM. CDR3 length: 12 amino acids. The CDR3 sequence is CASSWASGQPDF. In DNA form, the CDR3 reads TGTGCCAGCAGTTGGGCCTCCGGACAGCCCGACTTC.

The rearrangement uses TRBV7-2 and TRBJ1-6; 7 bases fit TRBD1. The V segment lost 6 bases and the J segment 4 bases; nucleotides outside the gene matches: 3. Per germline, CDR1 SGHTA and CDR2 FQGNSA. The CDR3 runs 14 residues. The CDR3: CASRQGPYNSPLHF. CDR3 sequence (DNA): TGTGCCAGCAGACAGGGGCCTTATAATTCACCCCTCCACTTT.

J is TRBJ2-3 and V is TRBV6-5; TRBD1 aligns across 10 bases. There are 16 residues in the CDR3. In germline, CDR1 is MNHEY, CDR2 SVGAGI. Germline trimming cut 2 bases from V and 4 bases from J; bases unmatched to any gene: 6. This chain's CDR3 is CASSYAGTGEADTQYF. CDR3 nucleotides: TGTGCCAGCAGTTACGCCGGGACAGGGGAGGCAGATACGCAGTATTTT.

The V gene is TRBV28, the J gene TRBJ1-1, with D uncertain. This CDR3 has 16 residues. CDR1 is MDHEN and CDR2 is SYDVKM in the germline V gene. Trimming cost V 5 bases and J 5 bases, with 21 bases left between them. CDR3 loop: CASSGHGVVKRTEAFF. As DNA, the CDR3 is TGTGCCAGCAGTGGCCACGGGGTTGTGAAGAGGACTGAAGCTTTCTTT.

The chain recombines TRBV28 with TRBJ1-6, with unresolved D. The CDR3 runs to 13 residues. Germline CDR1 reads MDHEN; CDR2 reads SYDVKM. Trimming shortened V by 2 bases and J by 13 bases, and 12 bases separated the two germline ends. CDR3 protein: CASSLDSWRPLHF. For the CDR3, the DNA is TGTGCCAGCAGTTTAGACTCATGGAGGCCCCTCCACTTT.

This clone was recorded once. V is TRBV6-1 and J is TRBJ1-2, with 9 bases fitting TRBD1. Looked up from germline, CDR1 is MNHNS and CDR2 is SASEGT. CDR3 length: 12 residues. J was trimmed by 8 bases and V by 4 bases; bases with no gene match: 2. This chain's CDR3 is CASSGTGVGYTF. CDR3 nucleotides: TGTGCCAGCAGTGGGACAGGGGTGGGCTACACCTTC.